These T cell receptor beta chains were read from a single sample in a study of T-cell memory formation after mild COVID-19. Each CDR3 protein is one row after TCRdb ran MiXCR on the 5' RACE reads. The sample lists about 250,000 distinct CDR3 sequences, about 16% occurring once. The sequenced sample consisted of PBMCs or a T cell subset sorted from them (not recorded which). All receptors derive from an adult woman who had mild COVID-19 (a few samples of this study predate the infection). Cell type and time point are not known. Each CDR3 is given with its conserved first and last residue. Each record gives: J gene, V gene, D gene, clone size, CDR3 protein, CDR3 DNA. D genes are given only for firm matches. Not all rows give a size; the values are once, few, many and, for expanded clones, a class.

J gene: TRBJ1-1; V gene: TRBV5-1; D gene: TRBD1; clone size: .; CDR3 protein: CASSSGGLVNTEAFF; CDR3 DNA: TGCGCCAGCAGCTCAGGGGGCCTGGTGAACACTGAAGCTTTCTTT
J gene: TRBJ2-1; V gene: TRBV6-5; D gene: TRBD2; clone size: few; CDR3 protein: CATKRGGYEQFF; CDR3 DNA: TGTGCCACTAAGCGGGGGGGCTATGAGCAGTTCTTC
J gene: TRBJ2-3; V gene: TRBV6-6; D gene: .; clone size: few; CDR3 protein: CASSNPLVEELPVDTQYF; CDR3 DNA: TGTGCCAGCAGTAACCCGTTAGTGGAGGAGCTCCCGGTAGATACGCAGTATTTT
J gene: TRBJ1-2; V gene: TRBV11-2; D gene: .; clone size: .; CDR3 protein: CASSLDPSGGYYGYTF; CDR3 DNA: TGTGCCAGCAGCTTAGATCCCTCTGGGGGATACTATGGCTACACCTTC
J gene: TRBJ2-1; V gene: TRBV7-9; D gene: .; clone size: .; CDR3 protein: CASSPQDQFF; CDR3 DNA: TGTGCCAGCAGCCCACAGGACCAGTTCTTC
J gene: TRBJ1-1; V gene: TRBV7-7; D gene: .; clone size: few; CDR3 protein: CASSFQQGTEAFF; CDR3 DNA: TGTGCTAGCAGTTTTCAACAGGGAACTGAAGCTTTCTTT
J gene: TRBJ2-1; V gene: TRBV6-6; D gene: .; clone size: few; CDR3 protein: CASRTYRDSNEQFF; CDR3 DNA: TGTGCCAGCAGGACCTACAGGGATAGCAATGAGCAGTTCTTC
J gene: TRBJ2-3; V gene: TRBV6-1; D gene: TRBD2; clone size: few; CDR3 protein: CASSLTNLAGGRTDTQYF; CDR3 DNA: TGTGCCAGCAGCCTTACGAACCTAGCGGGGGGGCGCACAGATACGCAGTATTTT
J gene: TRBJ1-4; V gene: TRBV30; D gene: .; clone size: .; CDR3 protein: CAWSVLEKLFF; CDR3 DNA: TGTGCCTGGAGTGTCTTGGAAAAACTGTTTTTT
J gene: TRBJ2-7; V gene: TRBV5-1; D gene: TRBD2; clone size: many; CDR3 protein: CASSLSRLAGAVSSYEQYF; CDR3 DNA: TGCGCCAGCAGCTTATCACGACTAGCGGGAGCCGTAAGCTCCTACGAGCAGTACTTC
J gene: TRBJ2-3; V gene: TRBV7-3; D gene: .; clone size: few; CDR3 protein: CASSLIGISTDTQYF; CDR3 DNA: TGTGCCAGCAGCTTAATCGGGATTAGCACAGATACGCAGTATTTT
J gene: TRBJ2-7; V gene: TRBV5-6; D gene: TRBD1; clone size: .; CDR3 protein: CASSLANRGLVDYEQYF; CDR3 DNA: TGTGCCAGCAGCTTGGCGAACAGGGGGCTAGTGGACTACGAGCAGTACTTC
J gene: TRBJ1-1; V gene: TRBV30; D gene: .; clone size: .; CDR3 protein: CAWRGAGAGSTEAFF; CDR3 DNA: TGTGCCTGGAGGGGGGCCGGGGCCGGTAGTACTGAAGCTTTCTTT
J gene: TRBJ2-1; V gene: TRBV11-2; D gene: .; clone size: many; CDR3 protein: CASSFTGGSYNEQFF; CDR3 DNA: TGTGCCAGCAGTTTTACAGGTGGCTCCTACAATGAGCAGTTCTTC
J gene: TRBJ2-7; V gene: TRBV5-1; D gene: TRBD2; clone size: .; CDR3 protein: CASSLGSRVAGGRSYEQYF; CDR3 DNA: TGCGCCAGCAGCTTGGGGTCTCGGGTAGCGGGAGGACGTTCCTACGAGCAGTACTTC
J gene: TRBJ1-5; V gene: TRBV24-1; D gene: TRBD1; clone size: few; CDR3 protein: CATSDPGQGGQPQHF; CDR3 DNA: TGTGCCACCAGTGATCCTGGACAGGGAGGGCAGCCCCAGCATTTT
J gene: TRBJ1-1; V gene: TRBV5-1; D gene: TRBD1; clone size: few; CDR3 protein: CASLKQGALGSTEAFF; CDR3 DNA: TGCGCCAGCCTGAAACAGGGGGCGTTGGGTAGCACTGAAGCTTTCTTT
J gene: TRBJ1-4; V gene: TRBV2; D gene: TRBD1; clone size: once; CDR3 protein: CASRNTGENEKLFF; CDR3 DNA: TGTGCCAGCAGAAATACAGGGGAAAATGAAAAACTGTTTTTT
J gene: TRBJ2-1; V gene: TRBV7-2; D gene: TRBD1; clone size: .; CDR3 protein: CASRRPGQGNNEQFF; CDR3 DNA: TGTGCCAGCAGGAGACCGGGACAGGGTAACAATGAGCAGTTCTTC
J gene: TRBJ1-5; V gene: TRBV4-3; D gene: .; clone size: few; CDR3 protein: CASSKEATTGRPQHF; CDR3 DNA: TGCGCCAGCAGCAAAGAGGCCACGACGGGACGGCCCCAGCATTTT
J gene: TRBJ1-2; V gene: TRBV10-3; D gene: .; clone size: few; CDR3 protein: CAISEVGRIYGYTF; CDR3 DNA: TGTGCCATCAGTGAGGTTGGGCGGATATATGGCTACACCTTC
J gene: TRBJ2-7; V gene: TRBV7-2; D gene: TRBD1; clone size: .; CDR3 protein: CASSKDRRYEQYF; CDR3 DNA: TGTGCCAGCAGTAAGGACAGGCGATACGAGCAGTACTTC
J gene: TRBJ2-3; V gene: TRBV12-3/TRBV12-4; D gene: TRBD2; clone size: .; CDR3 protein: CASRALGLAGGLDTQYF; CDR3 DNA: TGTGCCAGCAGAGCCCTGGGACTAGCGGGGGGATTGGATACGCAGTATTTT
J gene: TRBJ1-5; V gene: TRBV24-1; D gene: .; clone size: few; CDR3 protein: CATSASFGSNQPQHF; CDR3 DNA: TGTGCCACCAGTGCCTCTTTCGGGAGCAATCAGCCCCAGCATTTT
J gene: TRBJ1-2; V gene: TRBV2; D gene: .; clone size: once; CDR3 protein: CASSLSPYGYTF; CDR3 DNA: TGTGCCAGCAGTCTCTCTCCCTATGGCTACACCTTC
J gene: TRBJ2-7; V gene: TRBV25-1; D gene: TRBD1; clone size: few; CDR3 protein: CASSEQGQGDYEQYF; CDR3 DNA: TGTGCCAGCAGTGAACAGGGACAGGGAGATTACGAGCAGTACTTC
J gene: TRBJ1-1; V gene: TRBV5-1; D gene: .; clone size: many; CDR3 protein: CASRSSGLDTEAFF; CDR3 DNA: TGCGCCAGCAGGTCTTCCGGGCTCGACACTGAAGCTTTCTTT
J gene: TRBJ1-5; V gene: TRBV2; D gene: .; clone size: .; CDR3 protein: CASVPWGLRNQPQHF; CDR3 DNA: TGTGCCAGCGTTCCATGGGGCCTTCGCAATCAGCCCCAGCATTTT
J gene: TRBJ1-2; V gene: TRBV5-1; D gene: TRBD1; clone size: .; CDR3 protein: CASSYTRQGNGYTF; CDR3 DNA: TGCGCCAGCAGCTATACCCGACAGGGTAATGGCTACACCTTC
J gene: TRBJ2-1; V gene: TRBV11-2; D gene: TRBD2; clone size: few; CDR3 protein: CASRRGGSYNEQFF; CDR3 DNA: TGTGCCAGCAGGCGGGGGGGCTCCTACAATGAGCAGTTCTTC
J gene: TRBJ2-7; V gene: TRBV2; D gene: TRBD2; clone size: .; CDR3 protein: CASQAGRSGSYEQYF; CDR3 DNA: TGTGCCAGCCAAGCGGGGCGTTCGGGTTCCTACGAGCAGTACTTC
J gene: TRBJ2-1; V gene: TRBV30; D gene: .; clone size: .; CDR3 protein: CAWSHGSYEQFF; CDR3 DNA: TGTGCCTGGAGTCATGGATCTTATGAGCAGTTCTTC
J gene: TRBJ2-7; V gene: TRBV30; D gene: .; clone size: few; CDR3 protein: CAWGRGRVYSEQYF; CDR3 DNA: TGTGCCTGGGGTCGGGGCAGGGTGTACAGCGAGCAGTACTTC
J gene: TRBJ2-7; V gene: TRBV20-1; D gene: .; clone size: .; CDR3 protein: CSATGLAHEQYF; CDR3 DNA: TGCAGTGCTACTGGGCTTGCTCACGAGCAGTACTTC
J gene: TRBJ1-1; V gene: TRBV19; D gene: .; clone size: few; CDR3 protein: CASSMRGNTEAFF; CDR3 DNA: TGTGCCAGTAGTATGCGCGGGAACACTGAAGCTTTCTTT
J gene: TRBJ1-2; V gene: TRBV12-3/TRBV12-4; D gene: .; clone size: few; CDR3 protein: CASSLDGRGDFAGYTF; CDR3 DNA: TGTGCCAGCAGTTTAGATGGAAGGGGCGATTTTGCTGGCTACACCTTC
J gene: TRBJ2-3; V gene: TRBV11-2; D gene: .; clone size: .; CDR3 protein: CASSRSRSTDTQYF; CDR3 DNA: TGTGCCAGCAGCAGAAGCCGTAGCACAGATACGCAGTATTTT
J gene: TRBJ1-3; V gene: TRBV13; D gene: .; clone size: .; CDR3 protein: CASSFYWDPGNTIYF; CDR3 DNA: TGTGCCAGCAGCTTTTATTGGGACCCTGGAAACACCATATATTTT
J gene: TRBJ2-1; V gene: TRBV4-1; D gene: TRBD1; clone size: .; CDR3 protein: CASSRGQGRHNEQFF; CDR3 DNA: TGCGCCAGCAGCCGCGGACAGGGCCGACACAATGAGCAGTTCTTC
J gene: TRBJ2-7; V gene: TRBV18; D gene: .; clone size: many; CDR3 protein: CASSPGAIGPEQYF; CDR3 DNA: TGTGCCAGCTCACCAGGGGCCATCGGGCCCGAGCAGTACTTC
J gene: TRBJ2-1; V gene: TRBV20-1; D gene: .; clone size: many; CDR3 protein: CSASHNEQFF; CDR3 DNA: TGCAGTGCTAGCCACAATGAGCAGTTCTTC
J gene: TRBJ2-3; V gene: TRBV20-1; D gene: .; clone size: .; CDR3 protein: CSARVWGTDTQYF; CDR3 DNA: TGCAGTGCTAGAGTCTGGGGCACAGATACGCAGTATTTT
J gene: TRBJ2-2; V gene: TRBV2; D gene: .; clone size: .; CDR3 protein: CASSDAENTGELFF; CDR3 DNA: TGTGCCAGCAGTGACGCAGAGAACACCGGGGAGCTGTTTTTT
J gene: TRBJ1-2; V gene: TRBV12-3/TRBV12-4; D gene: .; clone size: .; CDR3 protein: CASRQGESYTF; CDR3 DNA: TGTGCCAGCAGACAGGGTGAGAGCTACACCTTC
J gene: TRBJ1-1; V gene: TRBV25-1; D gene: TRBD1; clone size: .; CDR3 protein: CASSEFEGAVGTEAFF; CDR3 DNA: TGTGCCAGCAGTGAATTTGAGGGGGCGGTAGGAACTGAAGCTTTCTTT
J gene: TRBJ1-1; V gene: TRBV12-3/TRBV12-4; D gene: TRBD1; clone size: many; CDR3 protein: CASSTGGGVGTEAFF; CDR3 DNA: TGTGCCAGCAGTACAGGGGGCGGGGTAGGCACTGAAGCTTTCTTT
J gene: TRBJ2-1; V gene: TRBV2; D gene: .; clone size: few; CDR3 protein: CASSALKVNEQFF; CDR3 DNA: TGTGCCAGCAGTGCACTAAAGGTCAATGAGCAGTTCTTC
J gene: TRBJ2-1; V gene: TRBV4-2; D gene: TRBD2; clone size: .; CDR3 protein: CASTPGTSGSYEQFF; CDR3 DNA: TGTGCCAGCACCCCAGGGACTAGCGGGAGCTATGAGCAGTTCTTC
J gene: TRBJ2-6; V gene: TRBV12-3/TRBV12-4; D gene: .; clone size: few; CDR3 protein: CASSVRETGANVLTF; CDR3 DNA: TGTGCCAGCAGTGTCCGGGAGACTGGGGCCAACGTCCTGACTTTC
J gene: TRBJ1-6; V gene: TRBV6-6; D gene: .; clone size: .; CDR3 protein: CASRSYNSPLHF; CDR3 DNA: TGTGCCAGCCGGTCTTATAATTCACCCCTCCACTTT
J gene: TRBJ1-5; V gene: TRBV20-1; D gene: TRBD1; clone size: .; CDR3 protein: CSATRQGIDQPQHF; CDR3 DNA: TGCAGTGCTACACGACAGGGGATAGATCAGCCCCAGCATTTT